These 10 T cell receptor beta chains share one sample of origin, sequenced in a study of cytotoxic CD8 clonotypes in ibrutinib-treated CLL. The protocol was immunoSEQ multiplex PCR, while the TCRdb copy is restricted to in-frame clones and leaves out a portion. The sample holds about 120,000 clones, 45% to 65% seen once. This material consisted of PBMCs, taken after 24 months of ibrutinib treatment. Receptor source: a human donor with chronic lymphocytic leukemia.

The gene calls are TRBV5-1 and TRBJ1-2; the match to TRBD1 covers 12 bases. The CDR3 contains 15 residues. Germline V CDR1 and CDR2: SGHRS, YFSETQ. V lost 5 bases to trimming and J lost 8 bases; unmatched junction nucleotides: 10. The CDR3 nucleotides are TGCGCCAGCAGGGCCGGGACAGGGGGCCGGCTGGGCTACACCTTC. As protein: CASRAGTGGRLGYTF.

This chain joins TRBV6-1 and TRBJ2-4; weak D call: TRBD1 (5 bases). Trimming left V 6 bases short and J 8 bases short, with 14 bases between. The CDR3 length is 13 residues. The germline V gene has CDR1 MNHNS and CDR2 SASEGT. CDR3 DNA sequence: TGTGCCAGCAGCGTCGACAGTAGATACATTCAGTACTTC. It translates to CASSVDSRYIQYF.

This clone is a singleton in its sample. This chain links TRBV9 with TRBJ2-1; D unclear. This CDR3 contains 14 residues. Germline V CDR1 and CDR2: SGDLS, YYNGEE. V shed 4 bases and J shed 1 base, with 9 bases lying between them. This chain's CDR3 is CASSFLGSYNEQFF. CDR3 DNA: TGTGCCAGCAGCTTTCTAGGGTCCTACAATGAGCAGTTCTTC. Full variable domain (missing parts from reference TRBV9 and TRBJ2-1): DSGVTQTPKHLITATGQRVTLRCSPRSGDLSVYWYQQSLDQGLQFLIQYYNGEERAKGNILERFSAQQFPDLHSELNLSSLELGDSALYFCASSFLGSYNEQFFGPGTRLTVL.

The chain employs TRBV5-4 and TRBJ1-3, with D perhaps matching TRBD1 (6 bases). Germline CDR1 SGHNT, CDR2 YYREEE (reference sequence). V was shortened by 4 bases and J by 4 bases, with 12 bases between the two germline ends. This CDR3 region has 14 residues. CDR3 bases: TGTGCCAGCAGCATACAGGGACGCGGAAACACCATATATTTT. It codes for CASSIQGRGNTIYF.

This clone showed up just a few times. CDR3 bases: TGTGCCAGCAGCCCCGCTGAAGGTCGTCGGGGCTACACCTTC. Translated: CASSPAEGRRGYTF. The genes are TRBV6-5 and TRBJ1-2; D is undetermined. V lost 6 bases, J lost 8 bases, and 19 bases lay in between. Germline CDR1 and CDR2: MNHEY and SVGAGI. The CDR3 runs 14 residues.

The rearrangement joins TRBV6-4 to TRBJ2-5; D possibly corresponds to TRBD1 (6 bases). CDR1 is MRHNA and CDR2 is SNTAGT in the germline V gene. V was clipped by 2 bases and J by 7 bases, with 14 bases between them. The CDR3 runs to 14 residues. CDR3 residues: CASSDEAGALTQYF. The CDR3 nucleotides are TGTGCCAGCAGTGACGAGGCAGGGGCCTTGACCCAGTACTTC.

This clone was found a few times. V and J are TRBV5-4 and TRBJ2-7; D gene uncertain. CDR1 SGHNT and CDR2 YYREEE come from the germline V gene (reference sequence). This CDR3 has 12 amino acids. Trimming stripped 4 bases from V and 5 bases from J, with 10 bases between. Here the CDR3 DNA reads TGTGCCAGCAGCCCATCCCCAAACGAGCAGTACTTC. This gives the protein CASSPSPNEQYF.

V and J are TRBV28 and TRBJ1-6; D is perhaps TRBD1 (6 bases). CDR3 length equals 10 residues. Germline CDR1 MDHEN, CDR2 SYDVKM. The CDR3 nucleotides are TGTGCGAGGGGGGATTCACCCCTCCACTTT. Its translation is CARGDSPLHF.

This clone was counted only a few times. The rearrangement links TRBV5-6 to TRBJ2-7; 9 nucleotides line up with TRBD1. CDR3 length: 13 amino acids. Germline CDR1 SGHDT, CDR2 YYEEEE. V was clipped by 3 bases and J by 4 bases; unmatched bases: 2. Here the CDR3 reads CASSSGQGYEQYF. CDR3 DNA sequence: TGTGCCAGCAGCTCCGGACAGGGGTACGAGCAGTACTTC.

This clone was found many times. J is TRBJ1-1 and V is TRBV4-2, with 10 bases matching TRBD1. From germline, CDR1 is LGHNA and CDR2 YNFKEQ. J gave up 1 base and V 4 bases, and 12 bases lay outside the gene matches. CDR3 length: 18 amino acids. The CDR3 reads CASSRWGQGYMANTEAFF. The CDR3 DNA is TGTGCCAGCAGCCGTTGGGGACAGGGGTATATGGCGAACACTGAAGCTTTCTTT.